Below, 8 T cell receptor beta chains from the same sample are listed, as sequenced in a study of T cells after yellow fever vaccination. A single record per CDR3 protein comes from TCRdb applying MiXCR to the 5' RACE reads. The table lists roughly 120,000 distinct CDR3 sequences, more than 5.5% of them singletons. Sequenced here: CD4+ T cells sorted from PBMCs, sampled roughly 45 days after the first yellow fever vaccination. These TCRs come from a man aged 18 to 35 who received the YFV17D yellow fever vaccine.

This clonotype was detected many times. The rearrangement joins TRBV7-2 to TRBJ2-1, with TRBD2 identical over 8 bases. Germline lookup yields CDR1 SGHTA and CDR2 FQGNSA. V dropped 1 base and J dropped 12; count of bases not matched to a gene: 5. The CDR3 extends over 13 amino acids. The CDR3 coding sequence is TGTGCCAGCAGCTTAGGACGGGAGGGCTGGCAGTTCTTC. Its translation: CASSLGREGWQFF.

This clonotype appeared many times. This sequence joins TRBV18 and TRBJ2-5; 10 bases fit TRBD2. Per germline, CDR1 KGHSH and CDR2 LQKENI. The V and J ends lost 2 bases and 5 bases, in that order; junction bases with no gene match: 5. This CDR3 has 15 amino acids. CDR3 nucleotides: TGTGCCAGCTCACCAAGCGGGGGGGTCCCCGAGACCCAGTACTTC. Translated, it gives CASSPSGGVPETQYF. Using reference TRBV18 and TRBJ2-5 for the parts outside the CDR3, the full variable domain is NAGVMQNPRHLVRRRGQEARLRCSPMKGHSHVYWYRQLPEEGLKFMVYLQKENIIDESGMPKERFSAEFPKEGPSILRIQQVVRGDSAAYFCASSPSGGVPETQYFGPGTRLLVL.

This clonotype has a count of ten or more. The rearrangement joins TRBV20-1 to TRBJ1-1, with D maybe TRBD1 (6 bases). Trimming shortened V by 1 base and J by 2 bases, and 11 bases separated the two germline ends. CDR3 size: 14 residues. Germline V gene sequence: CDR1 DFQATT, CDR2 SNEGSKA (reference sequence). For the CDR3, the DNA is TGCAGTGCTAGAGTCGGGGGCGCCAACACTGAAGCTTTCTTT. Translating it yields CSARVGGANTEAFF.

This clonotype was seen at least ten times. This rearrangement joins TRBV7-3 to TRBJ2-1; the D gene is possibly TRBD2 (5 bases). V dropped 5 bases and J dropped 8 bases, with 19 bases sitting between them. The CDR3 sequence is 15 residues long. From germline, CDR1 is SGHTA and CDR2 FQGTGA. This CDR3 reads CASSPIGVALDEQFF. DNA for the CDR3: TGTGCCAGCAGCCCAATCGGGGTAGCATTGGATGAGCAGTTCTTC.

V and J are TRBV5-4 and TRBJ2-5; 10 nucleotides line up with TRBD2. Losses at the gene ends were 4 bases for V and 1 base for J; bases not matched to a gene: 13. CDR3 length: 18 residues. The V gene's germline CDR1 is SGHNT and CDR2 YYREEE (reference sequence). CDR3 in amino acids: CASSKKKDTSGVQETQYF. The CDR3 DNA sequence: TGTGCCAGCAGCAAAAAAAAAGATACTAGCGGGGTCCAAGAGACCCAGTACTTC.

This clonotype was counted many times. The chain recombines TRBV9 with TRBJ2-7; unclear D gene. Germline V gene lookup returns CDR1 SGDLS and CDR2 YYNGEE. The CDR3 extends over 14 amino acids. The ends were cut back, 0 bases at V and 5 bases at J, with 12 bases in the middle. CDR3 sequence: CASSVGRTRNEQYF. Here the CDR3 DNA reads TGTGCCAGCAGCGTAGGAAGGACGCGAAACGAGCAGTACTTC.

At least ten counts were recorded for this clonotype. The chain uses TRBV7-3 and TRBJ2-2; no definite D call. CDR1 is SGHTA, CDR2 FQGTGA, per germline. The CDR3 totals 16 residues. V lost 1 base and J lost 0, with 9 bases in between. The CDR3 nucleotides are TGTGCCAGCAGCTTAAGTCAACCAGCGAACACCGGGGAGCTGTTTTTT. Protein sequence: CASSLSQPANTGELFF.

This clonotype was seen many times. V is TRBV4-1 and J is TRBJ1-2; D remains ambiguous. The CDR3 sequence is 16 residues long. Germline CDR1 MGHRA, CDR2 YSYEKL. Trimming took off 1 base at V and 5 bases at J, with 17 bases between the two ends. CDR3 residues: CASSQGKSAAMYGYTF. The CDR3 DNA follows: TGCGCCAGCAGCCAAGGCAAAAGTGCGGCCATGTATGGCTACACCTTC.